These 21 T cell receptor beta chains came from one sample sequenced in a study of cytomegalovirus exposure and HLA in healthy donors. PCR primers comprised 60 Vbeta and 13 Jbeta primers. Clones were sequenced by immunoSEQ multiplex PCR, and TCRdb holds only the in-frame ones, with some missing. Its table records about 130,000 clones. Sample: PBMCs. These receptors originate from a woman aged 55-69 years in good health and CMV-seronegative.

The J gene is TRBJ2-7, the V gene TRBV28; a weak D match, TRBD1 (6 bases). The CDR3 is 17 residues long. CDR1 is MDHEN, CDR2 SYDVKM, per germline. V shed 5 bases and J shed 2 bases, with 22 bases lying between them. The CDR3 DNA reads as TGTGCCAGCAGTCAATTCGACCCCCTCTGGGGGCCCTACGAGCAGTACTTC. Translated: CASSQFDPLWGPYEQYF. Based on the CDR3 plus reference TRBV28 and TRBJ2-7, the full variable domain is DVKVTQSSRYLVKRTGEKVFLECVQDMDHENMFWYRQDPGLGLRLIYFSYDVKMKEKGDIPEGYSVSREKKERFSLILESASTNQTSMYLCASSQFDPLWGPYEQYFGPGTRLTVT.

Note on this clone: The germline gene is not matched at one end of the junction; a read error may be the cause. The V and J genes are TRBV6-4 and TRBJ1-1; D might be TRBD1 (5 bases). The CDR3 spans 14 residues. Germline V gene lookup returns CDR1 MRHNA and CDR2 SNTAGT. CDR3 sequence: CASSDSFGGTALSF. The DNA for the CDR3 is TGTGCCAGCAGTGACTCTTTCGGGGGGACCGCCCTCTCTTTT.

CDR3 loop: CASRQGRGKLFF. CDR3 sequence (DNA): TGTGCCAGCAGGCAGGGCAGGGGAAAACTGTTTTTT. V usage is TRBV6-5 and J usage is TRBJ1-4, with D perhaps TRBD1 (6 bases). The V end was cut by 6 bases, the J end by 10 bases, with 12 bases between. The CDR3 is 12 residues long. CDR1 MNHEY and CDR2 SVGAGI come from the germline V gene.

V is TRBV2 and J is TRBJ1-3, with D unclear. The germline V and J ends were trimmed by 8 bases and 0 bases, with 11 bases remaining between them. This CDR3 is 14 amino acids long. Germline V gives CDR1 SNHLY, CDR2 FYNNEI. This CDR3 reads CASRSENSGNTIYF. CDR3 DNA sequence: TGTGCCAGCCGGAGTGAAAACTCTGGAAACACCATATATTTT.

This rearrangement joins TRBV6-1 to TRBJ2-7; TRBD2 matches 9 bases. The CDR3 loop spans 15 amino acids. The germline gives CDR1 MNHNS, CDR2 SASEGT. V was clipped by 1 base and J by 2 bases; unmatched bases: 3. CDR3 nucleotides: TGTGCCAGCAGTGAAGGTGGCGGGGGGGCCTACGAGCAGTACTTC. It is translated as CASSEGGGGAYEQYF.

The J gene is TRBJ1-4, the V gene TRBV6-1; 8 positions agree with TRBD1. The junction had 4 bases not matched to a gene; V was cut back by 8 bases and J by 2 bases. Germline V CDR1 and CDR2: MNHNS, SASEGT. The CDR3 totals 14 residues. CDR3: CASRTGSTNEKLFF. DNA for the CDR3: TGTGCCAGCCGGACAGGGAGTACTAATGAAAAACTGTTTTTT.

The genes are TRBV5-4 and TRBJ2-7, with D perhaps matching TRBD1 (6 bases). V lost 7 bases and J 1 base, leaving 12 bases between the germline ends. The germline CDR1 and CDR2 sequences are SGHNT and YYREEE (reference sequence). The CDR3 extends over 13 amino acids. This chain's CDR3 is CASGPDRSYEQYF. CDR3 bases: TGTGCCAGCGGCCCCGACAGGTCCTACGAGCAGTACTTC. The whole variable domain, filled in from reference TRBV5-4 and TRBJ2-7, reads ETGVTQSPTHLIKTRGQQVTLRCSSQSGHNTVSWYQQALGQGPQFIFQYYREEENGRGNFPPRFSGLQFPNYSSELNVNALELDDSALYLCASGPDRSYEQYFGPGTRLTVT.

The rearrangement links TRBV2 to TRBJ2-7, with 7 bases aligning to TRBD1. V lost 3 bases, J lost 1 base, and 12 bases stayed unmatched. Per the germline V gene, CDR1 is SNHLY and CDR2 is FYNNEI. The CDR3 spans 17 residues. The CDR3 DNA sequence: TGTGCCAGCAGTGAGGGGACAGATTCCTTTGCTTCCTACGAGCAGTACTTC. This translates into CASSEGTDSFASYEQYF.

This chain joins TRBV6-1 and TRBJ1-5; TRBD1 matches 8 bases. CDR1 is MNHNS, CDR2 SASEGT, per germline. The CDR3 contains 20 residues. V shed 2 bases and J 0 bases; nucleotides not matched to a gene: 15. Here the CDR3 reads CASSEYPGRGRIISNQPQHF. In nucleotides, the CDR3 is TGTGCCAGCAGTGAATACCCCGGCAGGGGGCGAATTATTAGCAATCAGCCCCAGCATTTT.

V and J are TRBV10-3 and TRBJ1-1; TRBD1 might be the D (6 bases). The germline V and J ends were trimmed by 0 bases and 5 bases, with 16 bases remaining between them. CDR1 and CDR2 from the germline V gene are ENHRY and SYGVKD. The CDR3 extends over 16 amino acids. Here the CDR3 reads CAISESGRGARTEAFF. CDR3 nucleotide sequence: TGTGCCATCAGTGAGTCGGGCCGGGGGGCGCGGACTGAAGCTTTCTTT.

The rearrangement joins TRBV2 to TRBJ2-5, with 7 bases aligning to TRBD1. In germline, CDR1 is SNHLY, CDR2 FYNNEI. This CDR3 is 15 amino acids long. Trimming took 3 bases from V and 5 from J; bases not matched to a gene: 9. The CDR3 nucleotides are TGTGCCAGCAGTGAGGGACAGAGGGTGGTGGAGACCCAGTACTTC. The encoded protein is CASSEGQRVVETQYF.

This chain joins TRBV7-3 and TRBJ2-3; D gene ambiguous. Per germline, CDR1 SGHTA and CDR2 FQGTGA. The germline V and J ends were trimmed by 0 bases and 0 bases, with 4 bases remaining between them. The CDR3 has 14 residues. This CDR3 is CASSLTRSTDTQYF. DNA of the CDR3: TGTGCCAGCAGCTTAACGCGCAGCACAGATACGCAGTATTTT.

The V call is TRBV28, the J call TRBJ2-6; D call uncertain. The length of the CDR3 is 16 residues. CDR1 MDHEN and CDR2 SYDVKM come from the germline V gene. Trimming shortened V by 6 bases and J by 2 bases, and 14 bases separated the two germline ends. CDR3: CASSRTDIPGANVLTF. The CDR3 coding sequence is TGTGCCAGCAGCCGAACCGACATCCCTGGGGCCAACGTCCTGACTTTC.

CDR3 sequence (DNA): TGTGCCAGCAGCTTATCGACAGGAGGTGTGAACACTGAAGCTTTCTTT. Translated, it gives CASSLSTGGVNTEAFF. The genes are TRBV7-9 and TRBJ1-1, with D maybe TRBD1 (6 bases). The V end was cut by 2 bases, the J end by 0 bases, with 13 bases between. Per the germline V gene, CDR1 is SEHNR and CDR2 is FQNEAQ (reference sequence). This CDR3 has 16 amino acids.

The chain carries TRBV5-5 and TRBJ1-1; D perhaps matches TRBD1 (5 bases). From germline, CDR1 is SGHKS and CDR2 YYEKEE (reference sequence). Trimming cost V 1 base and J 1 base, with 17 bases left between them. The CDR3 runs 17 residues. This CDR3 is CASSLRQGYEPNTEAFF. As DNA, the CDR3 is TGTGCCAGCAGCTTGAGGCAGGGTTATGAACCGAACACTGAAGCTTTCTTT.

This chain links TRBV7-3 with TRBJ2-5; TRBD2 might be the D (5 bases). The V gene's germline CDR1 is SGHTA and CDR2 FQGTGA. V was shortened by 6 bases and J by 5 bases, with 13 bases between the two germline ends. There are 13 residues in the CDR3. The CDR3 sequence: CASSPSPGETQYF. CDR3 nucleotides: TGTGCCAGCAGTCCATCCCCGGGGGAGACCCAGTACTTC.

The gene calls are TRBV20-1 and TRBJ1-2; D perhaps matches TRBD1 (5 bases). This CDR3 contains 11 residues. V dropped 6 bases and J dropped 5 bases, with 10 bases sitting between them. Per germline, CDR1 DFQATT and CDR2 SNEGSKA (reference sequence). The CDR3 spells CSAVGVYGYTF. The CDR3 DNA reads TGCAGTGCGGTAGGGGTTTATGGCTACACCTTC.

The chain is built from TRBV5-6 and TRBJ2-7, with 12 bases matching TRBD2. The V segment lost 5 bases and the J segment 9 bases; nucleotides outside the gene matches: 15. There are 16 residues in the CDR3. Germline CDR1 is SGHDT and CDR2 is YYEEEE. This chain's CDR3 is CASSLNGLAGLLGQYF. Here the CDR3 DNA reads TGTGCCAGCAGTCTGAACGGACTAGCGGGGCTTTTAGGGCAGTACTTC.

This rearrangement joins TRBV9 to TRBJ2-1, with a weak D call TRBD1 (6 bases). This CDR3 has 15 amino acids. The V gene's germline CDR1 is SGDLS and CDR2 YYNGEE. The V gene lost 5 bases and the J gene lost 2 bases, with 14 bases spanning the gap. The CDR3 DNA reads TGTGCCAGCAGTCGACAAGGGGGAACCTACAATGAGCAGTTCTTC. Translating gives CASSRQGGTYNEQFF.

The rearrangement links TRBV19 to TRBJ1-5, with 12 bases aligning to TRBD1. Germline V gene sequence: CDR1 LNHDA, CDR2 SQIVND (reference sequence). The CDR3 consists of 16 residues. The junction had 6 bases not matched to a gene; V was cut back by 7 bases and J by 2 bases. The CDR3 DNA reads TGTGCCAGTACCCCGGGACAGGGGGCGGGCAATCAGCCCCAGCATTTT. Translation gives CASTPGQGAGNQPQHF.

The genes are TRBV13 and TRBJ2-3; 15 positions agree with TRBD2. CDR1 is PRHDT and CDR2 is FYEKMQ in the germline V gene (reference sequence). The length of the CDR3 is 19 residues. V lost 1 base to trimming and J lost 3 bases; unmatched junction nucleotides: 8. CDR3 sequence (DNA): TGTGCCAGCAGCTTAGTCGGACTAGCGGGAGGGAGGGCAACAGATACGCAGTATTTT. Translation gives CASSLVGLAGGRATDTQYF.